This is a list of T cell receptor beta chains from one sample in a study of human T cells and chemical hapten exposure. TCRdb called the RACE reads again in MiXCR, with one record for every CDR3 protein. The sample holds a few hundred thousand distinct CDR3 sequences; around 5.5% are singletons and the top ten take about 8.2%. The sequencing here drew on whole blood, taken in connection with sensitization to the hapten diphenylcyclopropenone (DPC). The receptors were gathered from a woman aged 18-29 years with alopecia areata. Some clones in this sample may be carry-over from other donors' samples. Each CDR3 is given with its conserved first and last residue. The order of the fields is V gene, D gene, J gene, clone size, CDR3 DNA, CDR3 protein. A D gene is named only where the DNA matches it firmly. Rows give clone size only sometimes, using once, few, many, or a class for an expanded clone.

v_gene: TRBV7-2
d_gene: -
j_gene: TRBJ1-2
abundance: -
CDR3nt: TGTGCCAGCAGCTTAGGGACAGAAGCTTATGGCTACACCTTC
CDR3aa: CASSLGTEAYGYTF

v_gene: TRBV5-1
d_gene: -
j_gene: TRBJ1-4
abundance: few
CDR3nt: TGCGCCAGCAGCTTGGGGGTACAGCCTCAAGTCCTGGAAAAACTGTTTTTT
CDR3aa: CASSLGVQPQVLEKLFF

v_gene: TRBV7-9
d_gene: TRBD2
j_gene: TRBJ2-5
abundance: few
CDR3nt: TGTGCCAGCAGCTTTATGCGCGGGGGGGCCGAAGAGACCCAGTACTTC
CDR3aa: CASSFMRGGAEETQYF

v_gene: TRBV6-6
d_gene: TRBD2
j_gene: TRBJ2-3
abundance: -
CDR3nt: TGTGCCAGCAGTCTAGCGGGGCTAACCACAGATACGCAGTATTTT
CDR3aa: CASSLAGLTTDTQYF

v_gene: TRBV7-2
d_gene: -
j_gene: TRBJ1-6
abundance: few
CDR3nt: TGTGCCAGCAGCTTAGAGGGGTTTTATTCACCCCTCCACTTT
CDR3aa: CASSLEGFYSPLHF

v_gene: TRBV7-2
d_gene: -
j_gene: TRBJ2-6
abundance: many
CDR3nt: TGTGCCAGCAGCCCCACCTTCTCTGGGGCCAACGTCCTGACTTTC
CDR3aa: CASSPTFSGANVLTF

v_gene: TRBV12-3/TRBV12-4
d_gene: TRBD1
j_gene: TRBJ2-3
abundance: few
CDR3nt: TGTGCCAGCACCCCCGGACAGGGCGAGGGCACAGATACGCAGTATTTT
CDR3aa: CASTPGQGEGTDTQYF

v_gene: TRBV2
d_gene: TRBD1
j_gene: TRBJ2-3
abundance: -
CDR3nt: TGTGCCAGCAGGGAACAGGGGGTGCAAGATACGCAGTATTTT
CDR3aa: CASREQGVQDTQYF

v_gene: TRBV20-1
d_gene: -
j_gene: TRBJ1-1
abundance: -
CDR3nt: TGCAGTGCTAGACTTGTCACTGAAGCTTTCTTT
CDR3aa: CSARLVTEAFF

v_gene: TRBV10-3
d_gene: TRBD2
j_gene: TRBJ2-1
abundance: -
CDR3nt: TGTGCCATCGGCTCCAGGGCGGGGGGCCGCAATGAGCAGTTCTTC
CDR3aa: CAIGSRAGGRNEQFF

v_gene: TRBV12-3/TRBV12-4
d_gene: TRBD2
j_gene: TRBJ2-3
abundance: many
CDR3nt: TGTGCCAGCACTGTGGGCGGGGGGCGATCAGATACGCAGTATTTT
CDR3aa: CASTVGGGRSDTQYF

v_gene: TRBV11-2
d_gene: TRBD1
j_gene: TRBJ1-2
abundance: -
CDR3nt: TGTGCCAGCAGCCGAACCGGGACAGGGAACTATGGCTACACCTTC
CDR3aa: CASSRTGTGNYGYTF

v_gene: TRBV28
d_gene: -
j_gene: TRBJ1-1
abundance: -
CDR3nt: TGTGCCAGCAGTTTTTCTCACGGCCGCACTGAAGCTTTCTTT
CDR3aa: CASSFSHGRTEAFF

v_gene: TRBV20-1
d_gene: -
j_gene: TRBJ2-7
abundance: -
CDR3nt: TGCAGTGCTAGCGCCCGGTACGAGCAGTACTTC
CDR3aa: CSASARYEQYF

v_gene: TRBV3-1
d_gene: -
j_gene: TRBJ1-3
abundance: -
CDR3nt: TGTGCCAGCAGCCAAGGCGGGGGAAACACCATATATTTT
CDR3aa: CASSQGGGNTIYF

v_gene: TRBV2
d_gene: -
j_gene: TRBJ2-7
abundance: few
CDR3nt: TGTGCCAGCAGTTCAGTCTACGAGCAGTACTTC
CDR3aa: CASSSVYEQYF

v_gene: TRBV20-1
d_gene: TRBD2
j_gene: TRBJ2-5
abundance: -
CDR3nt: TGCAGTGCTAGCCCACGGGGTAGCGGGGGGGCCCCAGAGACCCAGTACTTC
CDR3aa: CSASPRGSGGAPETQYF

v_gene: TRBV5-1
d_gene: -
j_gene: TRBJ2-7
abundance: -
CDR3nt: TGCGCCAGCAGCGTCCTAGCGCGCCTCGGTGCCTACGAGCAGTACTTC
CDR3aa: CASSVLARLGAYEQYF

v_gene: TRBV6-5
d_gene: -
j_gene: TRBJ1-5
abundance: many
CDR3nt: TGTGCCAGCAGCCCCGGGCGTTATAGCAATCAGCCCCAGCATTTT
CDR3aa: CASSPGRYSNQPQHF

v_gene: TRBV6-5
d_gene: TRBD2
j_gene: TRBJ2-7
abundance: -
CDR3nt: TGTGCCAGCAGTCCCCGGGACGGGAGGGCCTACGAGCAGTACTTC
CDR3aa: CASSPRDGRAYEQYF

v_gene: TRBV29-1
d_gene: -
j_gene: TRBJ2-2
abundance: -
CDR3nt: TGCAGCGTTGGTGACCCCGGGGAGCTGTTTTTT
CDR3aa: CSVGDPGELFF

v_gene: TRBV7-2
d_gene: TRBD1
j_gene: TRBJ1-5
abundance: many
CDR3nt: TGTGCCAGCAGCGTGGACAGGGGGCACCAGCCCCAGCATTTT
CDR3aa: CASSVDRGHQPQHF

v_gene: TRBV6-2/TRBV6-3
d_gene: -
j_gene: TRBJ2-1
abundance: -
CDR3nt: TGTGCCAGCAGGATCCCCGGGGGGCCCCGTTACAATGAGCAGTTCTTC
CDR3aa: CASRIPGGPRYNEQFF

v_gene: TRBV4-2
d_gene: TRBD2
j_gene: TRBJ2-1
abundance: few
CDR3nt: TGTGCCAGCAGCCAAGAGGGACTAGGGGGAGAGCAGTTCTTC
CDR3aa: CASSQEGLGGEQFF

v_gene: TRBV6-2/TRBV6-3
d_gene: -
j_gene: TRBJ2-7
abundance: -
CDR3nt: TGTGCCAGCAGTTACTCGGAAAGGGCCTACGAGCAGTACTTC
CDR3aa: CASSYSERAYEQYF

v_gene: TRBV9
d_gene: TRBD1
j_gene: TRBJ2-7
abundance: many
CDR3nt: TGTGCCAGCAGCCAGGGACAGGGGGTAACCTACGAGCAGTACTTC
CDR3aa: CASSQGQGVTYEQYF

v_gene: TRBV28
d_gene: -
j_gene: TRBJ2-1
abundance: -
CDR3nt: TGTGCCAGCACCCTGGGGAGCTCCTACGATGAGCAGTTCTTC
CDR3aa: CASTLGSSYDEQFF

v_gene: TRBV4-2
d_gene: -
j_gene: TRBJ1-5
abundance: -
CDR3nt: TGTGCCAGCAGCCAAGAATGGGAGCTCTCCGATCAGCCCCAGCATTTT
CDR3aa: CASSQEWELSDQPQHF

v_gene: TRBV28
d_gene: -
j_gene: TRBJ2-4
abundance: many
CDR3nt: TGTGCCAGCAGTGAAACCGGGACACGGGGTCTTCAGTACTTC
CDR3aa: CASSETGTRGLQYF

v_gene: TRBV7-9
d_gene: -
j_gene: TRBJ2-1
abundance: few
CDR3nt: TGTGCCAGCAGCTGGCCCACTAGTGGTGGGGAAGACAATGAGCAGTTCTTC
CDR3aa: CASSWPTSGGEDNEQFF

v_gene: TRBV20-1
d_gene: -
j_gene: TRBJ1-1
abundance: -
CDR3nt: TGCAGTGCTAGAGATTCGGGAGGGAGCACTGAAGCTTTCTTT
CDR3aa: CSARDSGGSTEAFF

v_gene: TRBV6-2/TRBV6-3
d_gene: TRBD1
j_gene: TRBJ1-6
abundance: few
CDR3nt: TGTGCCAGCAGGTCAGGGGGCCTTGGTTCACCCCTCCACTTT
CDR3aa: CASRSGGLGSPLHF

v_gene: TRBV7-6
d_gene: -
j_gene: TRBJ2-3
abundance: many
CDR3nt: TGTGCCAGCAGCGCACAGGCTGGCACAGATACGCAGTATTTT
CDR3aa: CASSAQAGTDTQYF

v_gene: TRBV12-3/TRBV12-4
d_gene: -
j_gene: TRBJ1-5
abundance: -
CDR3nt: TGTGCCAGCAGTAAGGGGGAAGGGAGTGAGCCCCAGCATTTT
CDR3aa: CASSKGEGSEPQHF

v_gene: TRBV29-1
d_gene: -
j_gene: TRBJ2-4
abundance: many
CDR3nt: TGCAGCGTTGAAACATCACGGGCCAAAAACATTCAGTACTTC
CDR3aa: CSVETSRAKNIQYF

v_gene: TRBV7-2
d_gene: TRBD1
j_gene: TRBJ1-1
abundance: few
CDR3nt: TGTGCCAGCAGCGAAAGACAGGGAGCTTTCTTT
CDR3aa: CASSERQGAFF

v_gene: TRBV5-1
d_gene: -
j_gene: TRBJ1-4
abundance: many
CDR3nt: TGCGCCAGCAGCTTGGCCGGGTCCACAAGGGAAAAACTGTTTTTT
CDR3aa: CASSLAGSTREKLFF

v_gene: TRBV27
d_gene: TRBD1
j_gene: TRBJ1-2
abundance: many
CDR3nt: TGTGCCAGCAGTTTGGGACAGGGAGGTAGTAATGGCTACACCTTC
CDR3aa: CASSLGQGGSNGYTF

v_gene: TRBV6-2/TRBV6-3
d_gene: TRBD1
j_gene: TRBJ1-2
abundance: few
CDR3nt: TGTGCCAGCAGTTACTCTGCGGGACAGGGGGCCGACACCTTC
CDR3aa: CASSYSAGQGADTF

v_gene: TRBV6-2/TRBV6-3
d_gene: -
j_gene: TRBJ2-4
abundance: -
CDR3nt: TGTGCCAGCACCCAGGGGCTGACCCTAAACATTCAGTACTTC
CDR3aa: CASTQGLTLNIQYF

v_gene: TRBV20-1
d_gene: -
j_gene: TRBJ2-5
abundance: -
CDR3nt: TGCAGTGCTAGCCGAGCGGCCCAAGAGACCCAGTACTTC
CDR3aa: CSASRAAQETQYF

v_gene: TRBV27
d_gene: TRBD1
j_gene: TRBJ1-6
abundance: many
CDR3nt: TGTGCCAGCAGATGGACAGGGTATAATTCACCCCTCCACTTT
CDR3aa: CASRWTGYNSPLHF

v_gene: TRBV18
d_gene: -
j_gene: TRBJ1-1
abundance: -
CDR3nt: TGTGCCAGCTCACCACTTATAGGCGGGAACACTGAAGCTTTCTTT
CDR3aa: CASSPLIGGNTEAFF

v_gene: TRBV12-3/TRBV12-4
d_gene: -
j_gene: TRBJ2-2
abundance: many
CDR3nt: TGTGCGGGTCAGAGGGGCAGAACCGGGGAGCTGTTTTTT
CDR3aa: CAGQRGRTGELFF

v_gene: TRBV28
d_gene: -
j_gene: TRBJ1-5
abundance: few
CDR3nt: TGTGCCAGCAGTTTATGGGCAGGGGATCAGCCCCAGCATTTT
CDR3aa: CASSLWAGDQPQHF

v_gene: TRBV12-3/TRBV12-4
d_gene: -
j_gene: TRBJ1-1
abundance: -
CDR3nt: TGTGCCAGCAGTTTGGTTTTAGGGGGGTTCACTGAAGCTTTCTTT
CDR3aa: CASSLVLGGFTEAFF

v_gene: TRBV6-2/TRBV6-3
d_gene: TRBD1
j_gene: TRBJ1-4
abundance: -
CDR3nt: TGTGCCAGCAGGCCCACCGGGACAGGGTATGAAAAACTGTTTTTT
CDR3aa: CASRPTGTGYEKLFF

v_gene: TRBV6-5
d_gene: -
j_gene: TRBJ1-2
abundance: -
CDR3nt: TGTGCCAGCAGTTACGGGGAGTTCTATGGCTACACCTTC
CDR3aa: CASSYGEFYGYTF

v_gene: TRBV4-3
d_gene: -
j_gene: TRBJ1-1
abundance: -
CDR3nt: TGCGCCAGCAGCCAAGAAATGGAGACTGAAGCTTTCTTT
CDR3aa: CASSQEMETEAFF

v_gene: TRBV5-1
d_gene: -
j_gene: TRBJ1-1
abundance: few
CDR3nt: TGCGCCAGCAGGGTAGAGGGGGGCGCTGAAGCTTTCTTT
CDR3aa: CASRVEGGAEAFF

v_gene: TRBV14
d_gene: -
j_gene: TRBJ1-1
abundance: few
CDR3nt: TGTGCCAGCAGACAAGACAGATTGAACACTGAAGCTTTCTTT
CDR3aa: CASRQDRLNTEAFF

v_gene: TRBV11-2
d_gene: TRBD2
j_gene: TRBJ2-3
abundance: few
CDR3nt: TGTGCCAGCAGCTTAGTTGCGGGACTAGCGGGGGGACCAGATACGCAGTATTTT
CDR3aa: CASSLVAGLAGGPDTQYF

v_gene: TRBV12-3/TRBV12-4
d_gene: -
j_gene: TRBJ1-4
abundance: few
CDR3nt: TGTGCCTCCCGGGGGAGCGACAACGCTAATGAAAAACTGTTTTTT
CDR3aa: CASRGSDNANEKLFF

v_gene: TRBV28
d_gene: -
j_gene: TRBJ2-3
abundance: few
CDR3nt: TGTGCCAGCTCCTCGTACGCAGATACGCAGTATTTT
CDR3aa: CASSSYADTQYF

v_gene: TRBV3-1
d_gene: TRBD1
j_gene: TRBJ2-5
abundance: many
CDR3nt: TGTGCCAGCAGCCTTGGACAGGGGGCGGGATTCCAAGAGACCCAGTACTTC
CDR3aa: CASSLGQGAGFQETQYF

v_gene: TRBV12-3/TRBV12-4
d_gene: TRBD2
j_gene: TRBJ2-3
abundance: many
CDR3nt: TGTGCCAGCAGTTTAGAAGCGGGGGCGACGGATACGCAGTATTTT
CDR3aa: CASSLEAGATDTQYF

v_gene: TRBV7-2
d_gene: -
j_gene: TRBJ1-1
abundance: few
CDR3nt: TGTGCCAGCAGCTTACCCTTCACTGACACTGAAGCTTTCTTT
CDR3aa: CASSLPFTDTEAFF

v_gene: TRBV2
d_gene: TRBD2
j_gene: TRBJ2-1
abundance: -
CDR3nt: TGTGCCAGCAGTGAGAGGGGAGGGACCAATGAGCAGTTCTTC
CDR3aa: CASSERGGTNEQFF